Listed here is a single T cell receptor beta chain. This specimen belongs to a study of blood T cell repertoires in COVID-19. The wider study: Sites in the United States, Italy and Spain provided acute and convalescent COVID-19 samples. In each case, the material was cDNA or gDNA derived from T cells, B-cell-depleted T cells, or PBMCs.

Per the original methods: Reference gene primer amplification gave estimated nucleated cell counts. Profiling relied on immunoSEQ multiplex PCR, and the TCRdb table lists in-frame clones only, not all of them. V, J and clone size derive from that table, while D and trimming were established from the DNA sequence. This sample has about 53,000 clones, with 70% to 85% found just once. V lost 6 bases, J lost 0 bases, and 7 bases stayed unmatched. Germline loops: CDR1 MNHNY, CDR2 SVGAGI (reference sequence). CDR3 size: 16 residues. The chain is built from TRBV6-6 and TRBJ2-1, with 8 nucleotides matching TRBD2. Material: peripheral blood. The receptor was isolated from a human donor in a cohort sampled during active COVID-19. The DNA for the CDR3 is TGTGCCAGCAGCTCCCACAGCGGGAGCTCCTACAATGAGCAGTTCTTC. This gives the protein CASSSHSGSSYNEQFF.